This T cell receptor beta chain emerged from a study of T cells in Graves' hyperthyroidism and ophthalmopathy (dated by TCRdb to the late 2010s). In terms of the full investigation: Peripheral blood was sampled at the time of initial diagnosis, prior to any treatment. To identify distinguishing TCR V-J signatures, a discovery cohort of 90 to 100 patients was used, comprising 40 to 45 with Graves' ophthalmopathy and 57 with stable Graves' hyperthyroidism. Prospective prediction of ophthalmopathy was tested in an independent validation cohort consisting of roughly 19 hyperthyroidism patients and more than 15 patients who later progressed to ophthalmopathy. The 95 to 100 discovery patients were randomly divided into training and test sets at a 7:3 ratio. Thyroid tissue and blood T-cell repertoires from several Graves' hyperthyroidism patients were also compared in the study. After blood sampling, hyperthyroidism patients were treated with methimazole at a starting dose of 30 mg daily, and ophthalmopathy patients were treated with high-dose intravenous methylprednisolone. The paper reports TCR Vbeta CDR3 sequencing of roughly 140 peripheral blood samples: approximately 41 ophthalmopathy, under 85 hyperthyroidism and approximately 17 progressor patients. Findings and caveats that apply to the study as a whole: In cross-validation, a model built on a 13 V-J signature told ophthalmopathy apart from stable hyperthyroidism with 85% to 90% sensitivity and 81% to 82% specificity, and in testing the same model reached 80%/75%. In validation, the model predicted progression to ophthalmopathy a median of roughly 6.1 months before onset, with roughly 68% sensitivity and more than 72% specificity. No statistical method was used to fix the sample size in advance, and group allocation was not hidden from the investigators. Blood samples also contained most of the expanded thyroid clonotypes (frequency above 0.001), which suggests that blood repertoires may reflect thyroid immune responses.

There are many counts of this clonotype. There is no known antigen for this receptor. No much larger clone is present one base from it, and per-base qualities are unavailable. A patient counted as having stable Graves' hyperthyroidism if no progression to ophthalmopathy occurred over 18 months of follow-up. Hyperthyroidism patients were newly diagnosed, had a disease duration of under 2 months, and were aged 18 to 65 years. Patients with uncontrolled infections, other autoimmune diseases, pregnancy or lactation were excluded. Clinical symptoms, serum thyroxine and TRAb, thyroid ultrasound, and orbital computed tomography formed the basis for the diagnoses. PBMCs were isolated from about 9.2 ml of fresh peripheral blood by Ficoll-Paque density gradient centrifugation. Total RNA was extracted with Trizol reagent, and quality was checked on an Agilent 2100 Bioanalyzer. The TCR beta CDR3 regions were amplified from the RNA transcripts. The first round of RT-PCR for the TCR CDR3 was performed with the HTBI primer set and the Qiagen OneStep RT-PCR kit. Libraries were constructed in a second round of multiplex PCR, after which size selection and purification were performed. The libraries were sequenced on an Illumina HiSeq2000 using paired-end 100 bp reads. Turning to the authors' computational methods: SOAPnuke was used to process the raw data, throwing out any read that contained adapters or uncalled bases, had a mean Phred below 15, or lacked an exact constant-primer or identifier match. High-quality paired reads were merged using COPE v1.2.5, and each unique nucleotide sequence was defined as a clonotype. MiTCR v1.1 was used to align clonotypes to the IMGT TRBV, TRBD and TRBJ reference segments. The analysis was restricted to V-J combinations with a frequency above 0.0001, which together covered 99% to 99.2% of the repertoires. The TCS score was defined as F50 (clonal expansion) divided by E x V (chaos), with BLOSUM62-based TCRdist calculated between CDR3 peptides within each V-J. Welch's t-statistics and random forest reduced several hundred V-J features to around 14, which were used in a naive Bayes classifier (R e1071). Through fastp at Q25 and MiXCR, TCRdb rebuilt clones from the public reads, retaining in-frame beta chains. Each record represents a unique CDR3 protein, reported with the most common genes and DNA among its rows. TCRdb assigned the V and J calls; the authors' analysis was not used. The sample records hundreds of thousands of distinct CDR3 sequences, roughly 25% of which are singletons. Of the sample, 73% falls within the top ten clones.

V is clipped by 5 bases and J by 0 bases, and the sequence between their germline boundaries is 9 bases long. For CDR1 and CDR2, the germline V gene lists SGHTA and FQGNSA. The CDR3 runs 14 amino acids, cysteine and phenylalanine included. Of the read, only the CDR3 DNA is kept; its 42 bases are in frame from base 1. This chain is built from TRBV7-2 and TRBJ2-3, with the D gene not clear enough to name. Sequenced input: blood. The source of this sequence is a man aged 45-65 years with Graves' hyperthyroidism. The DNA sequence is given as TGTGCCAGCAGCCCTTCTAGAAGCACAGATACGCAGTATTTT. The resulting protein is CASSPSRSTDTQYF.